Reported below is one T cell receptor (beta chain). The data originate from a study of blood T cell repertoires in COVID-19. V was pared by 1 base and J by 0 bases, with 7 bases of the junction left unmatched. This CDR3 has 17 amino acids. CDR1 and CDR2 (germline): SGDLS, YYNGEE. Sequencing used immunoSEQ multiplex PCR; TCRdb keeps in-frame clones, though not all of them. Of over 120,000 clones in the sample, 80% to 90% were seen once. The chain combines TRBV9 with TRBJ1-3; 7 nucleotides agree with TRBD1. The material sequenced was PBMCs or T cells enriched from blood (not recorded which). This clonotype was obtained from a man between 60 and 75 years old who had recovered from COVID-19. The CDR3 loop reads CASSVYTGASSGNTIYF. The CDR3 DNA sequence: TGTGCCAGCAGCGTATATACAGGGGCCTCCTCTGGAAACACCATATATTTT.